The sequence of this TCR beta chain was determined in a study of blood T cell repertoires in COVID-19. Trimming stripped 3 bases from V and 4 bases from J, with 12 bases between. CDR1 and CDR2 from the germline V gene are SEHNR and FQNEAQ (reference sequence). This CDR3 has 15 residues. Sequenced by immunoSEQ multiplex PCR; TCRdb stores in-frame clones only, minus some. The sample holds roughly 190,000 clones, roughly four fifths seen once. The source material was peripheral blood. The sequence was collected from a woman in her 40s with acute or convalescent COVID-19. V gene TRBV7-9 combines with J gene TRBJ2-2; D perhaps matches TRBD2 (6 bases). CDR3 in amino acids: CASSLDLATTGELFF. CDR3 in DNA: TGTGCCAGCAGCTTGGATCTAGCGACCACCGGGGAGCTGTTTTTT.